The TCR beta chain under discussion was sequenced for a study of T cell responses to AZD1222 COVID-19 vaccine. Regarding the study as a whole: Baseline seropositivity characterized only a handful of AZD1222 recipients.

Note on this clone: Its antigen is unidentified.

Per the germline V gene, CDR1 is MNHNY and CDR2 is SVGAGI (reference sequence). V lost 6 bases to trimming and J lost 4 bases; unmatched junction nucleotides: 9. The CDR3 is made up of 15 amino acids. TCRdb's table, derived via immunoSEQ multiplex PCR, lists solely in-frame clones and lacks some. Among under 100,000 clones listed, about 86% were seen once. This sequence joins TRBV6-6 and TRBJ2-3; 8 bases align to TRBD2. The material sequenced was peripheral blood, taken on day 0 of AZD1222 vaccination. This receptor was identified in an adult in good health. CDR3 sequence: CASRLRSGSADTQYF. The CDR3 DNA sequence: TGTGCCAGCAGACTAAGGAGCGGGAGTGCAGATACGCAGTATTTT.